This T cell receptor beta chain is drawn from a study of identical twins. TCRdb processed the 5' RACE reads anew with MiXCR; each CDR3 protein has one entry. The sample holds some 190,000 distinct CDR3 sequences, roughly 15% seen once. This CDR3 region has 13 residues. Trimming left V 5 bases short and J 6 bases short, with 11 bases between. CDR1 is SEHNR, CDR2 FQNEAQ, per germline (reference sequence). A few counts support this clonotype. These data are also associated with another study on T cells expressing NK-cell markers. That study adds: Seropositivity for HCMV was found in most of the eight sequenced donors, with one seronegative. Several experiments employed an anti-gamma-delta TCR antibody to confine sorting to alpha-beta TCR T cells.

V and J are TRBV7-9 and TRBJ2-1, with D possibly matching TRBD1 (7 bases). This TCR was recovered from a woman between 18 and 29 years old in good health. Sequencing was done on a sample of CD8+ T cells sorted from blood. The CDR3 bases are TGTGCCAGCAGCCGTCAGGGGGGCAATGAGCAGTTCTTC. The encoded protein is CASSRQGGNEQFF.